The 32 T cell receptor beta chains listed next were all sequenced from one sample in a study of cytomegalovirus exposure and HLA in healthy donors. A multiplex PCR was run with 60 Vbeta primers and 13 Jbeta primers. TCRdb's table, derived via immunoSEQ multiplex PCR, lists solely in-frame clones and lacks some. This listing includes over 75,000 clones. The sequencing input was PBMCs. Source of these receptors: a man between 45 and 60 years old in good health and CMV-seronegative.

The rearrangement links TRBV5-1 to TRBJ2-1; the D is unclear. Per the germline V gene, CDR1 is SGHRS and CDR2 is YFSETQ. Trimming cost V 4 bases and J 5 bases, with 10 bases left between them. The CDR3 extends over 13 amino acids. Here the CDR3 DNA reads TGCGCCAGCAGCCCAGACATCCACAATGAGCAGTTCTTC. Its protein is CASSPDIHNEQFF.

This chain uses TRBV30 with TRBJ2-5; the D gene is possibly TRBD2 (5 bases). Per germline, CDR1 GTSNPN and CDR2 SVGIG (reference sequence). Trimming removed 3 bases at V and 5 bases at J, with 13 bases between. CDR3 length: 13 residues. The CDR3 is CAWSPGLWETQYF. In DNA, the CDR3 is TGTGCCTGGAGCCCGGGGTTATGGGAGACCCAGTACTTC.

This rearrangement joins TRBV11-2 to TRBJ1-2, with D maybe TRBD1 (5 bases). There are 17 residues in the CDR3. V lost 0 bases and J 0 bases, leaving 14 bases between the germline ends. Germline lookup yields CDR1 SGHAT and CDR2 FQNNGV. In DNA form, the CDR3 reads TGTGCCAGCAGCTTAGATCGATCTCTGGGGCCTAACTATGGCTACACCTTC. Translated, it gives CASSLDRSLGPNYGYTF.

The chain joins TRBV28 to TRBJ2-7, with D unclear. V lost 5 bases to trimming and J lost 6 bases, with 8 bases between them. The CDR3 contains 11 residues. Germline lookup yields CDR1 MDHEN and CDR2 SYDVKM. DNA for the CDR3: TGTGCCAGCAGTACCCTAGTCGAGCAGTACTTC. Encoded protein: CASSTLVEQYF.

The chain carries TRBV5-8 and TRBJ2-7; D remains unclear. The germline V gene has CDR1 SGHTS and CDR2 YDEGEE. Trimming removed 7 bases at V and 5 bases at J, with 10 bases between. There are 11 residues in the CDR3. For the CDR3, the DNA is TGTGCCAGCCCCTCGTATGACGAGCAGTACTTC. Amino acid sequence: CASPSYDEQYF.

V gene TRBV29-1 combines with J gene TRBJ2-2, with D maybe TRBD1 (5 bases). CDR1 is SQVTM and CDR2 is ANQGSEA in the germline V gene. V was trimmed by 0 bases and J by 6 bases, leaving 8 bases between them. The CDR3 covers 13 residues. The CDR3 sequence: CSVEEGVAGELFF. The CDR3 bases are TGCAGCGTTGAAGAAGGGGTGGCCGGGGAGCTGTTTTTT.

V usage is TRBV7-9 and J usage is TRBJ1-2; the D gene is possibly TRBD1 (5 bases). Trimming took off 3 bases at V and 7 bases at J, with 18 bases between the two ends. Germline V gives CDR1 SEHNR, CDR2 FQNEAQ (reference sequence). The CDR3 has 15 amino acids. The CDR3 nucleotides are TGTGCCAGCAGCTTTAAAGAAGGACACCTCTCTGGCTACACCTTC. Translation: CASSFKEGHLSGYTF.

V and J are TRBV19 and TRBJ2-7; possible D gene TRBD1, 6 bases. From germline, CDR1 is LNHDA and CDR2 SQIVND (reference sequence). V shed 5 bases and J shed 0 bases, with 8 bases lying between them. The CDR3 has 13 residues. The CDR3 is CASSRTASYEQYF. CDR3 in DNA: TGTGCCAGTAGTCGGACAGCCTCCTACGAGCAGTACTTC.

This sequence joins TRBV5-8 and TRBJ2-7, with unresolved D. V gave up 4 bases and J gave up 7 bases, with 21 bases separating them. This CDR3 contains 15 residues. Germline loops: CDR1 SGHTS, CDR2 YDEGEE. Here the CDR3 DNA reads TGTGCCAGCAGCCGGCCGGTGGAGCTACGTAAGGAGCAGTACTTC. This encodes CASSRPVELRKEQYF.

The chain uses TRBV6-4 and TRBJ1-6; 7 bases are a match to TRBD1. The germline V gene has CDR1 MRHNA and CDR2 SNTAGT. The CDR3 contains 14 residues. The V gene end was trimmed by 6 bases and the J gene end by 7 bases; junction bases not matched to a gene: 6. CDR3 sequence reads: CASSGTVGNSPLHF. The CDR3, as DNA: TGTGCCAGCAGCGGGACAGTAGGAAATTCACCCCTCCACTTT.

The rearrangement links TRBV28 to TRBJ2-5, with 7 bases aligning to TRBD1. The CDR3 covers 14 residues. Germline CDR1 reads MDHEN; CDR2 reads SYDVKM. With V trimmed by 2 bases and J by 1 base, 1 base remained unmatched. The CDR3 DNA follows: TGTGCCAGCAGTTTAAGGGGGCTCCAAGAGACCCAGTACTTC. Its translation: CASSLRGLQETQYF.

This chain connects TRBV7-9 to TRBJ2-3; D is perhaps TRBD1 (5 bases). The CDR3 loop spans 15 amino acids. Trimming removed 3 bases from V and 2 bases from J, with 12 bases in between. Germline loops: CDR1 SEHNR, CDR2 FQNEAQ (reference sequence). In DNA form, the CDR3 reads TGTGCCAGCAGCTTTAGTTCAGGGTACACAGATACGCAGTATTTT. It specifies CASSFSSGYTDTQYF.

The gene calls are TRBV19 and TRBJ2-7; 9 nucleotides line up with TRBD1. Germline V gene lookup returns CDR1 LNHDA and CDR2 SQIVND (reference sequence). CDR3 size: 14 residues. V shed 7 bases, J shed 6 bases, and the junction held 10 bases outside the gene matches. Here the CDR3 DNA reads TGTGCCAGTACCACAAGCCCGGACAGGGGCGAGCAGTACTTC. Its protein is CASTTSPDRGEQYF. Drawing the rest from reference TRBV19 and TRBJ2-7, the complete variable domain is DGGITQSPKYLFRKEGQNVTLSCEQNLNHDAMYWYRQDPGQGLRLIYYSQIVNDFQKGDIAEGYSVSREKKESFPLTVTSAQKNPTAFYLCASTTSPDRGEQYFGPGTRLTVT.

CDR3 amino acids: CASRSYRVTGNTIYF. CDR3 in DNA: TGTGCCAGCAGATCTTACAGGGTAACTGGAAACACCATATATTTT. The chain is built from TRBV28 and TRBJ1-3, with D possibly being TRBD1 (6 bases). Germline CDR1 reads MDHEN; CDR2 reads SYDVKM. V lost 6 bases, J lost 2 bases, and 14 bases lay in between. The CDR3 length is 15 residues.

V and J are TRBV7-9 and TRBJ1-2; 8 nucleotides line up with TRBD1. The CDR3 loop spans 16 amino acids. Unmatched junction bases numbered 11, after V lost 4 bases and J lost 4 bases. CDR1 is SEHNR, CDR2 FQNEAQ, per germline (reference sequence). The chain's CDR3 is CASSSPTQGAPYGYTF. The CDR3 bases are TGTGCCAGCAGCTCACCCACGCAGGGGGCACCCTATGGCTACACCTTC.

The rearrangement links TRBV5-4 to TRBJ2-1, with TRBD2 matching 10 bases. The V gene end was trimmed by 4 bases and the J gene end by 4 bases; junction bases not matched to a gene: 5. CDR1 and CDR2 (germline): SGHNT, YYREEE (reference sequence). This CDR3 is 15 amino acids long. CDR3 amino acids: CASSLRTSGYNEQFF. The CDR3 DNA follows: TGTGCCAGCAGCCTCCGGACTAGCGGATACAATGAGCAGTTCTTC.

The chain is built from TRBV7-2 and TRBJ1-4; 9 nucleotides line up with TRBD1. The CDR3 spans 14 residues. CDR1 and CDR2 from the germline V gene are SGHTA and FQGNSA. The J segment lost 8 bases and the V segment lost 5 bases, leaving 6 bases of the junction unmatched. CDR3 nucleotide sequence: TGTGCCAGCAGCCCGGGACAGGGTTGGGAAAAACTGTTTTTT. This gives the protein CASSPGQGWEKLFF.

The chain is built from TRBV7-9 and TRBJ1-2; 8 bases are a match to TRBD1. The CDR3 spans 14 residues. Germline lookup yields CDR1 SEHNR and CDR2 FQNEAQ (reference sequence). The junction had 10 bases not matched to a gene; V was cut back by 6 bases and J by 7 bases. CDR3 amino acids: CASSFQGAFPGYTF. In DNA form, the CDR3 reads TGTGCCAGCAGTTTTCAGGGGGCGTTCCCTGGCTACACCTTC. The entire variable domain, with the rest obtained from reference TRBV7-9 and TRBJ1-2, is as follows: DTGVSQNPRHKITKRGQNVTFRCDPISEHNRLYWYRQTLGQGPEFLTYFQNEAQLEKSRLLSDRFSAERPKGSFSTLEIQRTEQGDSAMYLCASSFQGAFPGYTFGSGTRLTVV.

The rearrangement joins TRBV2 to TRBJ1-1; 9 bases match TRBD1. The CDR3 spans 13 residues. With V trimmed by 6 bases and J by 5 bases, 4 bases remained unmatched. Germline V gives CDR1 SNHLY, CDR2 FYNNEI. This CDR3 reads CASRTGGGTEAFF. The CDR3 DNA reads TGTGCCAGCAGGACAGGGGGTGGTACTGAAGCTTTCTTT.

This chain joins TRBV2 and TRBJ2-7; TRBD1 matches 8 bases. The CDR3 is 14 amino acids. Germline V lookup: CDR1 SNHLY, CDR2 FYNNEI. J gave up 4 bases and V 8 bases, and 10 bases lay outside the gene matches. The CDR3 DNA reads TGTGCCAGCGGCCTTCCGGGACAGGAGTACGAGCAGTACTTC. Its translation: CASGLPGQEYEQYF.

The CDR3 spells CASSRLAGSQETQYF. The CDR3 coding sequence is TGTGCCAGCAGTAGACTAGCGGGGAGCCAAGAGACCCAGTACTTC. The V and J genes are TRBV6-1 and TRBJ2-5; TRBD2 matches 11 bases. V dropped 5 bases and J dropped 1; count of bases not matched to a gene: 3. CDR3 length: 15 amino acids. Per germline, CDR1 MNHNS and CDR2 SASEGT.

The chain couples TRBV6-5 to TRBJ1-6; D is unresolved. CDR1 and CDR2 (germline): MNHEY, SVGAGI. The CDR3 consists of 15 residues. The ends were cut back, 0 bases at V and 6 bases at J, with 9 bases in the middle. CDR3 protein: CASSYSIEVNSPLHF. In DNA form, the CDR3 reads TGTGCCAGCAGTTACTCGATCGAGGTTAATTCACCCCTCCACTTT.

J is TRBJ2-5 and V is TRBV7-2, with TRBD2 matching over 9 bases. The CDR3 is 18 amino acids. Per germline, CDR1 SGHTA and CDR2 FQGNSA. With 5 bases clipped from V and 0 bases from J, the junction kept 13 bases outside the gene matches. The CDR3 here is CASSTDWRGGLYQETQYF. The CDR3 DNA reads as TGTGCCAGCAGCACCGACTGGCGGGGGGGCCTATACCAAGAGACCCAGTACTTC.

This chain connects TRBV12-2 to TRBJ2-4; the D segment call TRBD1 is taken from the table without a DNA check. TRBV12-2 is a known pseudogene. The CDR3 is 16 residues long. The CDR3 sequence is CASRFNLVRAQNIQYF. The CDR3 coding sequence is TGTGCAAGTCGCTTTAATCTTGTCAGGGCCCAAAACATTCAGTACTTC.

This rearrangement joins TRBV9 to TRBJ1-5, with TRBD1 identical over 7 bases. V dropped 2 bases and J dropped 2; count of bases not matched to a gene: 1. This CDR3 has 14 residues. The germline gives CDR1 SGDLS, CDR2 YYNGEE. The DNA for the CDR3 is TGTGCCAGCAGCGTCACAGGGGGCAATCAGCCCCAGCATTTT. As protein: CASSVTGGNQPQHF.

CDR3 amino acids: CASSDYRPRGETYEQYF. In nucleotides, the CDR3 is TGTGCCAGCAGTGACTACAGACCCCGGGGGGAAACCTACGAGCAGTACTTC. The V gene is TRBV6-4, the J gene TRBJ2-7; TRBD2 matches at 7 bases. The J segment lost 2 bases and the V segment lost 1 base, leaving 11 bases of the junction unmatched. Germline V gene data show CDR1 as MRHNA and CDR2 as SNTAGT. The CDR3 has 17 amino acids.

V is TRBV6-1 and J is TRBJ2-5; 12 bases align to TRBD2. There are 15 residues in the CDR3. J lost 4 bases, V lost 5 bases, and 5 bases had no gene match. The V gene's germline CDR1 is MNHNS and CDR2 SASEGT. CDR3 sequence: CASSKPSGGAETQYF. In nucleotides, the CDR3 is TGTGCCAGCAGTAAACCTAGCGGGGGGGCAGAGACCCAGTACTTC.

The chain combines TRBV5-4 with TRBJ1-5; 9 bases are a match to TRBD1. CDR3 length: 16 residues. V lost 2 bases to trimming and J lost 6 bases; unmatched junction nucleotides: 9. The germline CDR1 and CDR2 sequences are SGHNT and YYREEE (reference sequence). Here the CDR3 DNA reads TGTGCCAGCAGCTTTACCGGGACAGGGTTAAGTCAGCCCCAGCATTTT. It codes for CASSFTGTGLSQPQHF.

The V call is TRBV6-5, the J call TRBJ2-1; 10 bases are a match to TRBD2. Germline loops: CDR1 MNHEY, CDR2 SVGAGI. J gave up 9 bases and V 5 bases, and 7 bases lay outside the gene matches. CDR3 length: 14 residues. The CDR3 sequence is CASSLTSGVVEQFF. The DNA of the CDR3 is TGTGCCAGCAGTCTTACTAGCGGGGTTGTTGAGCAGTTCTTC.

The rearrangement uses TRBV7-3 and TRBJ2-1; D perhaps matches TRBD1 (6 bases). CDR3 length equals 15 residues. Germline V lookup: CDR1 SGHTA, CDR2 FQGTGA. Trimming pared 4 bases from V and 2 bases from J, leaving 12 bases between. This CDR3 is CASSWGQGPYNEQFF. The CDR3 DNA reads as TGTGCCAGCAGCTGGGGGCAGGGCCCCTACAATGAGCAGTTCTTC. The whole variable domain, remainder taken from reference TRBV7-3 and TRBJ2-1, is GAGVSQTPSNKVTEKGKYVELRCDPISGHTALYWYRQSLGQGPEFLIYFQGTGAADDSGLPNDRFFAVRPEGSVSTLKIQRTERGDSAVYLCASSWGQGPYNEQFFGPGTRLTVL.

The CDR3 sequence is CASSYGGGVVGEQYF. The CDR3 region has the DNA TGTGCCAGCAGTTATGGCGGGGGGGTGGTAGGCGAGCAGTACTTC. The chain uses TRBV6-5 and TRBJ2-7; TRBD2 aligns across 9 bases. V was pared by 3 bases and J by 6 bases, with 9 bases of the junction left unmatched. Germline V CDR1 and CDR2: MNHEY, SVGAGI. The CDR3 is 15 amino acids.

Written as DNA, the CDR3 is TGTGCCAGCAGCAAACCGCGGGACAGGAGACCCTACGAGCAGTACTTC. It encodes CASSKPRDRRPYEQYF. The chain is built from TRBV21-1 and TRBJ2-7; the D segment call TRBD1 is taken from the table without a DNA check. TRBV21-1 counts as a pseudogene. This CDR3 contains 16 residues.